This entry lists 29 T cell receptor beta chains sequenced from one sample in a study of blood T cells in healthy people across ages. For the second PCR, which ran for 7 to 11 cycles, a sample-barcoded 5' primer and a J-beta primer mix were used. TCRdb re-called the 5' RACE reads with MiXCR, one entry per CDR3 protein. The repertoire holds 1.5 million to 2 million distinct CDR3 sequences, with about 35% as singletons. Sequencing input: blood. The source is a woman in her twenties or thirties in good health.

This sequence joins TRBV7-3 and TRBJ2-2; 8 bases align to TRBD1. Trimming at V came to 5 bases and at J to 6 bases, leaving 2 bases not matched to a gene. CDR1 and CDR2 (germline): SGHTA, FQGTGA. The CDR3 contains 13 residues. The CDR3 here is CASSRTGSGELFF. CDR3 DNA: TGTGCCAGCAGCCGGACAGGGTCCGGGGAGCTGTTTTTT. The whole variable domain, remainder taken from reference TRBV7-3 and TRBJ2-2, is GAGVSQTPSNKVTEKGKYVELRCDPISGHTALYWYRQSLGQGPEFLIYFQGTGAADDSGLPNDRFFAVRPEGSVSTLKIQRTERGDSAVYLCASSRTGSGELFFGEGSRLTVL.

The chain combines TRBV11-3 with TRBJ2-2, with 7 bases lining up with TRBD1. V shed 5 bases and J 3 bases; nucleotides not matched to a gene: 9. The CDR3 spans 16 residues. Per germline, CDR1 SGHNT and CDR2 YENEEA. CDR3 region: CASSPMAGGDTGELFF. The CDR3 DNA reads as TGTGCCAGCAGCCCGATGGCAGGGGGAGACACCGGGGAGCTGTTTTTT.

This clonotype was seen just once. The rearrangement uses TRBV5-8 and TRBJ2-3; TRBD2 aligns across 8 bases. This CDR3 is built from 15 residues. V dropped 2 bases and J dropped 5; count of bases not matched to a gene: 7. Germline V CDR1 and CDR2: SGHTS, YDEGEE. The CDR3 DNA is TGTGCCAGCAGCTTAAAGACTAGCGTTGAAGATACGCAGTATTTT. Translated: CASSLKTSVEDTQYF.

This clonotype occurred a few times. The chain recombines TRBV6-6 with TRBJ2-1, with 8 positions matching TRBD2. Per germline, CDR1 MNHNY and CDR2 SVGAGI (reference sequence). CDR3 size: 16 residues. The J segment lost 6 bases and the V segment lost 0 bases, leaving 7 bases of the junction unmatched. CDR3 bases: TGTGCCAGCAGTTACTCTGGGCGGGGGGCGACCAATGAGCAGTTCTTC. Translation: CASSYSGRGATNEQFF.

The sample holds a few counts of this clonotype. This chain connects TRBV5-1 to TRBJ2-1; 11 nucleotides align to TRBD2. Germline lookup yields CDR1 SGHRS and CDR2 YFSETQ. The CDR3 consists of 15 residues. V was clipped by 0 bases and J by 8 bases; unmatched bases: 4. CDR3 nucleotide sequence: TGCGCCAGCAGCTTGGCACTAGCGGGAGAGGATGAGCAGTTCTTC. Translation gives CASSLALAGEDEQFF. Drawing the rest from reference TRBV5-1 and TRBJ2-1, the complete variable domain is KAGVTQTPRYLIKTRGQQVTLSCSPISGHRSVSWYQQTPGQGLQFLFEYFSETQRNKGNFPGRFSGRQFSNSRSEMNVSTLELGDSALYLCASSLALAGEDEQFFGPGTRLTVL.

This clonotype was seen at least ten times. The gene calls are TRBV29-1 and TRBJ2-1; 10 positions agree with TRBD1. Germline assignment: CDR1 SQVTM and CDR2 ANQGSEA. The CDR3 has 13 residues. J was trimmed by 4 bases and V by 4 bases; bases with no gene match: 1. This chain's CDR3 is CSVGDRGYNEQFF. The DNA for the CDR3 is TGCAGCGTTGGGGACAGGGGTTACAATGAGCAGTTCTTC.

This clonotype was detected a few times. The J gene is TRBJ2-1, the V gene TRBV20-1; 11 bases are a match to TRBD2. Germline CDR1 is DFQATT and CDR2 is SNEGSKA (reference sequence). This CDR3 is built from 15 residues. V lost 6 bases, J lost 0 bases, and 4 bases stayed unmatched. The CDR3 bases are TGCAGTGCAATAACTAGCGGGAGCTCCTACAATGAGCAGTTCTTC. Translated, it gives CSAITSGSSYNEQFF.

This chain joins TRBV28 and TRBJ2-7, with 9 bases identical to TRBD2. There are 16 residues in the CDR3. The J segment lost 2 bases and the V segment lost 3 bases, leaving 8 bases of the junction unmatched. Germline V gives CDR1 MDHEN, CDR2 SYDVKM. The CDR3 nucleotides read TGTGCCAGCAGTTTGTCCACTAGCGGGCTCGCCTACGAGCAGTACTTC. Protein: CASSLSTSGLAYEQYF.

As for this clonotype: It may be a read error: a sequence one base away is much more abundant. The chain combines TRBV5-5 with TRBJ2-5; 7 bases fit TRBD2. CDR1 is SGHKS, CDR2 YYEKEE, per germline (reference sequence). CDR3 size: 17 residues. CDR3 sequence reads: CAGSSVLAGRAAETQYF. DNA for the CDR3: TGTGCCGGCAGCTCGGTTTTGGCAGGGAGGGCAGCAGAGACCCAGTACTTC.

This chain uses TRBV10-3 with TRBJ1-4; D not resolved. In germline, CDR1 is ENHRY, CDR2 SYGVKD. The CDR3 has 13 amino acids. V lost 4 bases and J lost 6, with 9 bases in between. CDR3 region: CAISAGGDEKLFF. The CDR3 coding sequence is TGTGCCATCAGTGCAGGCGGTGATGAAAAACTGTTTTTT.

This clonotype was seen a few times. The chain recombines TRBV29-1 with TRBJ2-1; D uncertain. The CDR3 has 14 amino acids. Trimming took 8 bases from V and 3 from J, leaving 17 bases between them. Germline V gene lookup returns CDR1 SQVTM and CDR2 ANQGSEA. The CDR3 DNA reads TGCAGCTACCCTCAGAGCTCCCACTACAATGAGCAGTTCTTC. Amino acids: CSYPQSSHYNEQFF.

The V and J genes are TRBV11-1 and TRBJ1-1, with unresolved D. The CDR3 has 13 amino acids. Trimming stripped 4 bases from V and 2 bases from J, with 8 bases between. The germline V gene has CDR1 SGHAT and CDR2 FQDESV (reference sequence). The CDR3 sequence: CASSYRINTEAFF. The CDR3 bases are TGTGCCAGCAGCTACCGGATTAACACTGAAGCTTTCTTT. The variable domain in full, completed from reference TRBV11-1 and TRBJ1-1, reads EAEVAQSPRYKITEKSQAVAFWCDPISGHATLYWYRQILGQGPELLVQFQDESVVDDSQLPKDRFSAERLKGVDSTLKIQPAELGDSAMYLCASSYRINTEAFFGQGTRLTVV.

The genes are TRBV25-1 and TRBJ1-1, with a tentative D call TRBD1 (5 bases). Trimming took 4 bases from V and 4 from J, leaving 10 bases between them. This CDR3 region has 13 residues. CDR1 is MGHDK and CDR2 is SYGVNS in the germline V gene. CDR3 in amino acids: CASSGRVATEAFF. Here the CDR3 DNA reads TGTGCCAGCAGTGGCAGGGTGGCCACTGAAGCTTTCTTT.

Only one count was recorded for this clonotype. The rearrangement joins TRBV20-1 to TRBJ1-1; D uncertain. Between the trimmed V and J ends, which lost 6 bases and 4 bases, there was a span of 21 bases. The CDR3 contains 15 residues. Germline CDR1 DFQATT, CDR2 SNEGSKA (reference sequence). Here the CDR3 DNA reads TGCAGTGCCGAAATCGGACGTCCAAATCCCACTGAAGCTTTCTTT. This sequence encodes CSAEIGRPNPTEAFF.

The chain carries TRBV20-1 and TRBJ2-1; the match to TRBD2 covers 11 bases. Germline-derived CDR1 and CDR2 are DFQATT and SNEGSKA (reference sequence). The CDR3 sequence is 19 residues long. The V and J ends lost 1 base and 0 bases, in that order; junction bases with no gene match: 11. The CDR3 region has the DNA TGCAGTGCTAGAGTAGCCGGGACTAGCGGACAGAGCTCCTACAATGAGCAGTTCTTC. Its protein is CSARVAGTSGQSSYNEQFF.

The CDR3 sequence is CASGRLARNNEQYF. In DNA, the CDR3 is TGTGCCAGCGGCCGACTAGCCCGAAACAATGAGCAGTACTTC. The chain joins TRBV4-2 to TRBJ2-1; 7 bases match TRBD2. The J call may be wrong; the DNA end is better matched by TRBJ2-7. The CDR3 runs 14 residues. The germline CDR1 and CDR2 sequences are LGHNA and YNFKEQ.

This clonotype was observed a few times. The rearrangement uses TRBV25-1 and TRBJ2-6; unclear D gene. The CDR3 totals 14 residues. Germline CDR1 and CDR2: MGHDK and SYGVNS. The V end was cut by 4 bases, the J end by 0 bases, with 4 bases between. The CDR3 protein is CASSAYSGANVLTF. As DNA, the CDR3 is TGTGCCAGCAGTGCATACTCTGGGGCCAACGTCCTGACTTTC. The full variable domain, with the rest looked up from reference TRBV25-1 and TRBJ2-6, is EADIYQTPRYLVIGTGKKITLECSQTMGHDKMYWYQQDPGMELHLIHYSYGVNSTEKGDLSSESTVSRIRTEHFPLTLESARPSHTSQYLCASSAYSGANVLTFGAGSRLTVL.

V and J are TRBV25-1 and TRBJ1-5; unclear D gene. Germline V CDR1 and CDR2: MGHDK, SYGVNS. This CDR3 spans 13 amino acids. V lost 6 bases and J lost 5, with 11 bases in between. CDR3 residues: CASSISSDQPQHF. DNA of the CDR3: TGTGCCAGCAGCATCTCTTCGGATCAGCCCCAGCATTTT.

This clonotype was seen a few times. This sequence joins TRBV6-1 and TRBJ1-5; no definite D call. Germline V lookup: CDR1 MNHNS, CDR2 SASEGT. V lost 1 base and J lost 5, with 15 bases in between. The CDR3 runs to 16 residues. The CDR3 is CASSEEGGKFHQPQHF. The CDR3 DNA sequence: TGTGCCAGCAGTGAAGAGGGAGGGAAGTTCCATCAGCCCCAGCATTTT.

This clonotype was seen once. A read error may explain this, as a much larger clone is one base away. The chain links TRBV29-1 to TRBJ2-1, with 8 nucleotides matching TRBD2. Germline V gene data show CDR1 as SQVTM and CDR2 as ANQGSEA. The CDR3 covers 14 residues. Trimming took 4 bases from V and 6 from J; bases not matched to a gene: 8. The CDR3 nucleotides read TGCAGCGTTGGCGACCCGGGACTAGTCAATGAGCAGTTCTTC. As protein: CSVGDPGLVNEQFF.

Worth noting for this clonotype: The junction departs from the called germline gene at one end, perhaps through a read error. The rearrangement links TRBV7-9 to TRBJ2-1; 10 bases match TRBD2. This CDR3 has 16 amino acids. The germline V gene has CDR1 SEHNR and CDR2 FQNEAQ (reference sequence). As DNA, the CDR3 is TGTGCCAGCAGCGGGGGGCTAGCGGGAGTCACCAATGGGCAGTTCTTC. Its translation is CASSGGLAGVTNGQFF. The full variable domain, its missing parts supplied by reference TRBV7-9 and TRBJ2-1, is DTGVSQNPRHKITKRGQNVTFRCDPISEHNRLYWYRQTLGQGPEFLTYFQNEAQLEKSRLLSDRFSAERPKGSFSTLEIQRTEQGDSAMYLCASSGGLAGVTNGQFFGPGTRLTVL.

V and J are TRBV7-9 and TRBJ2-1, with 9 bases matching TRBD2. Germline V gives CDR1 SEHNR, CDR2 FQNEAQ (reference sequence). This CDR3 is 17 amino acids long. Unmatched junction bases numbered 10, after V lost 1 base and J lost 6 bases. The CDR3, as DNA: TGTGCCAGCAGCTTAGGAGTGGCGGGAGGGCCGCCCAATGAGCAGTTCTTC. It is translated as CASSLGVAGGPPNEQFF.

As for this clonotype: This may arise from a read error, as a much more abundant clone is one base away. CDR3 amino acids: CGVRLAGAPRRYF. CDR3 nucleotides: TGCGGCGTCCGACTGGCGGGAGCCCCCAGGCGGTACTTC. The V call is TRBV29-1, the J call TRBJ2-7; TRBD2 agrees at 7 bases. Germline V gene lookup returns CDR1 SQVTM and CDR2 ANQGSEA. This CDR3 region has 13 residues.

This clonotype was picked up a small number of times. The gene calls are TRBV7-3 and TRBJ1-1; TRBD1 might be the D (6 bases). With 5 bases removed from V and 10 bases from J, the gap between germline ends came to 14 bases. This CDR3 contains 12 residues. The germline gives CDR1 SGHTA, CDR2 FQGTGA. The CDR3 loop is CASSPDSRIAFF. The CDR3 nucleotides are TGTGCCAGCAGCCCGGACAGCCGAATAGCTTTCTTT.

The V gene is TRBV5-1, the J gene TRBJ2-3, with D tentatively TRBD2 (5 bases). CDR1 SGHRS and CDR2 YFSETQ come from the germline V gene. The CDR3 contains 16 residues. The V gene lost 0 bases and the J gene lost 2 bases, with 13 bases spanning the gap. In nucleotides, the CDR3 is TGCGCCAGCAGCTTGGACAGAGGAGGTAACACAGATACGCAGTATTTT. This gives the protein CASSLDRGGNTDTQYF.

This clonotype was detected a few times. This sequence joins TRBV27 and TRBJ1-1, with 8 bases that match TRBD1. Germline CDR1 reads MNHEY; CDR2 reads SMNVEV (reference sequence). The CDR3 runs 15 residues. Trimming took 4 bases from V and 1 from J; bases not matched to a gene: 5. The CDR3 sequence is CASSSGQVSNTEAFF. The CDR3 nucleotides read TGTGCCAGCAGTTCGGGACAGGTTTCGAACACTGAAGCTTTCTTT.

This clonotype was seen a handful of times. V is TRBV2 and J is TRBJ2-2, with D possibly TRBD2 on 5 matching bases. Germline V gene data show CDR1 as SNHLY and CDR2 as FYNNEI. CDR3 size: 14 residues. Between the trimmed V and J ends, which lost 6 bases and 5 bases, there was a span of 13 bases. CDR3: CASRAPPGTGELFF. Written as DNA, the CDR3 is TGTGCCAGCAGAGCACCCCCGGGGACCGGGGAGCTGTTTTTT.

This clonotype came up a few times. DNA for the CDR3: TGTGCCAGCAGCGCCTACAGGGAACCTTTTAATGGCTACACCTTC. Amino acids: CASSAYREPFNGYTF. The gene calls are TRBV7-9 and TRBJ1-2, with TRBD1 as a possible D gene (6 bases). Germline V gives CDR1 SEHNR, CDR2 FQNEAQ (reference sequence). This CDR3 contains 15 residues. The ends were cut back, 5 bases at V and 6 bases at J, with 19 bases in the middle.

The chain couples TRBV10-3 to TRBJ2-7; tentatively, D is TRBD1 or TRBD2 (5 bases each). Germline CDR1 and CDR2: ENHRY and SYGVKD. V was pared by 0 bases and J by 0 bases, with 9 bases between. This CDR3 contains 15 residues. The CDR3 region has the DNA TGTGCCATCAGTGAGTCGGGGGAAAGCTCCTACGAGCAGTACTTC. Protein sequence: CAISESGESSYEQYF.